This TCR beta chain is drawn from a study of follicular helper T cells after annual influenza vaccination. In the case of this clone: Antigen specificity is unknown.

Study results and limitations: Successive annual vaccinations recalled a recurrent oligoclonal ICOS+CD38+ cTfh response with influenza-specific clonotypes.

The assay was immunoSEQ multiplex PCR, and TCRdb's table has in-frame clones only and misses some. Seen here are about 5,000 clones, approximately 85% observed once, and the top ten hold approximately 1%. Described time point: 2015-2016 season, pre-vaccination. The CDR3 consists of 15 residues. Germline values: CDR1 SGHNT, CDR2 YYREEE (reference sequence). V shed 3 bases and J shed 3 bases, with 15 bases lying between them. The chain couples TRBV5-4 to TRBJ2-5; tentative D call: TRBD1 (6 bases). The sequencing used CXCR5+ CD38- circulating T follicular helper cells from blood, collected on the day of influenza vaccination. Stated subset: circulating Tfh, non-naive CD4+CXCR5+PD-1+ (ICOS+CD38+ or ICOS-CD38-). The source of this sequence is an adult who received the influenza vaccine. CDR3 sequence (DNA): TGTGCCAGCAGCTCCTACCGGGACAAGAAAGAGACCCAGTACTTC. Amino acid sequence: CASSSYRDKKETQYF.